The 27 T cell receptor beta chains below were found in one sample sequenced in a study of shared clonotypes between healthy human individuals. Libraries were prepared by immunoSEQ multiplex PCR; TCRdb keeps only in-frame clonotypes and omits some of them. The table has approximately 500,000 clones, 75% to 80% seen once. The specimen sequenced was PBMCs. Source of these receptors: a woman aged 40 to 50 in good health. Some clones in this sample may be carry-over from other donors' samples.

This clone appeared a single time. Different DNA sequences within this sample yield the same CDR3. The chain combines TRBV5-1 with TRBJ1-3, with D hard to call. Germline V gene lookup returns CDR1 SGHRS and CDR2 YFSETQ. Trimming stripped 0 bases from V and 1 base from J, with 5 bases between. The CDR3 is 14 residues long. CDR3 coding DNA: TGCGCCAGCAGCTTGGAGGGATCTGGAAACACCATATATTTT. It yields the protein CASSLEGSGNTIYF.

This sequence joins TRBV7-2 and TRBJ2-1, with 7 bases matching TRBD1. Unmatched junction bases numbered 6, after V lost 6 bases and J lost 1 base. Germline V gene lookup returns CDR1 SGHTA and CDR2 FQGNSA. The length of the CDR3 is 15 residues. This CDR3 reads CASRETGTSYNEQFF. CDR3 coding DNA: TGTGCCAGCAGGGAGACAGGGACGTCCTACAATGAGCAGTTCTTC.

This clone was seen a handful of times. Lacking the conserved final phenylalanine or tryptophan, this CDR3 likely reflects a read error. No DNA is shown, since the ends of the CDR3 on it are uncertain; the CDR3 is the one TCRdb lists. The rearrangement joins TRBV11-3 to TRBJ1-3. The CDR3 spans 10 residues, counting both ends. Germline V gene data show CDR1 as SGHNT and CDR2 as YENEEA. The CDR3 sequence: CASSLVRAGT.

J is TRBJ2-1 and V is TRBV10-3, with TRBD2 matching over 13 bases. The CDR3 extends over 17 amino acids. Germline V lookup: CDR1 ENHRY, CDR2 SYGVKD. The J segment lost 0 bases and the V segment lost 10 bases, leaving 9 bases of the junction unmatched. The CDR3 spells CAKPGLAGKTSYNEQFF. The CDR3 DNA follows: TGTGCCAAGCCGGGACTAGCGGGAAAAACCTCCTACAATGAGCAGTTCTTC.

The chain is built from TRBV2 and TRBJ2-2; 7 nucleotides agree with TRBD1. V was pared by 11 bases and J by 1 base, with 4 bases of the junction left unmatched. The CDR3 length is 13 residues. Germline loops: CDR1 SNHLY, CDR2 FYNNEI. CDR3 nucleotide sequence: TGTGCCGCGACAGGGTTGAACACCGGGGAGCTGTTTTTT. Its protein is CAATGLNTGELFF.

The chain recombines TRBV28 with TRBJ2-5; 7 bases line up with TRBD2. The CDR3 contains 16 residues. CDR1 and CDR2 from the germline V gene are MDHEN and SYDVKM. After removal of 2 bases from V and 7 bases from J, the junction contained 13 bases not matched to a gene. CDR3 DNA sequence: TGTGCCAGCAGTTTACGGTTGCTGGAACCGGGGGGGACCCAGTACTTC. It specifies CASSLRLLEPGGTQYF. Combining the CDR3 with reference TRBV28 and TRBJ2-5 gives the whole variable domain DVKVTQSSRYLVKRTGEKVFLECVQDMDHENMFWYRQDPGLGLRLIYFSYDVKMKEKGDIPEGYSVSREKKERFSLILESASTNQTSMYLCASSLRLLEPGGTQYFGPGTRLLVL.

Points on this clone: Just one base apart from a much larger clone, this may be a read error. The chain employs TRBV4-1 and TRBJ2-2; perhaps TRBD2 as D (7 bases). Trimming left V 4 bases short and J 5 bases short, with 17 bases between. The CDR3 length is 16 residues. Germline CDR1 and CDR2: MGHRA and YSYEKL. The CDR3, as DNA: TGCGCCAGCAGCCCTGGGGGGGCCGGGCGGACCGGGGAGCTGTTTTTT. This codes for CASSPGGAGRTGELFF.

The genes are TRBV11-3 and TRBJ2-6; no clear D. Trimming left V 3 bases short and J 0 bases short, with 9 bases between. CDR1 and CDR2 from the germline V gene are SGHNT and YENEEA. The CDR3 is 16 amino acids. The CDR3 DNA reads TGTGCCAGCAGCTTCCGACGGAACTCTGGGGCCAACGTCCTGACTTTC. The encoded protein is CASSFRRNSGANVLTF.

This rearrangement joins TRBV6-5 to TRBJ2-2; 7 nucleotides line up with TRBD1. The CDR3 spans 13 residues. Germline CDR1 reads MNHEY; CDR2 reads SVGAGI. With 5 bases clipped from V and 6 bases from J, the junction kept 3 bases outside the gene matches. CDR3 coding DNA: TGTGCCAGCAGTAAGACAGGGCCCGGGGAGCTGTTTTTT. This gives the protein CASSKTGPGELFF.

This clone appeared a few times. The chain links TRBV6-4 to TRBJ2-3; D is possibly TRBD1 or TRBD2 (6 bases each). Trimming took off 4 bases at V and 4 bases at J, with 21 bases between the two ends. CDR1 and CDR2 from the germline V gene are MRHNA and SNTAGT. CDR3 size: 17 residues. CDR3 loop: CASSGRWGAARADTQYF. For the CDR3, the DNA is TGTGCCAGCAGTGGGCGATGGGGGGCGGCCAGAGCAGATACGCAGTATTTT.

This sequence joins TRBV28 and TRBJ2-7, with 8 bases fitting TRBD1. V was pared by 6 bases and J by 4 bases, with 8 bases of the junction left unmatched. The germline CDR1 and CDR2 sequences are MDHEN and SYDVKM. This CDR3 is built from 14 residues. The CDR3 is CASRTQGAFYEQYF. In DNA, the CDR3 is TGTGCCAGCAGGACCCAGGGGGCCTTTTACGAGCAGTACTTC.

The chain recombines TRBV27 with TRBJ2-3; D may be TRBD2 (5 bases). Germline V lookup: CDR1 MNHEY, CDR2 SMNVEV (reference sequence). The ends were cut back, 6 bases at V and 1 base at J, with 14 bases in the middle. This CDR3 spans 15 amino acids. The CDR3 sequence is CASRRGLGGTDTQYF. The CDR3 DNA sequence: TGTGCCAGCAGGAGAGGACTCGGCGGCACAGATACGCAGTATTTT.

This sequence joins TRBV7-2 and TRBJ2-5; D is uncertain. V shed 1 base and J shed 1 base, with 13 bases lying between them. CDR1 and CDR2 (germline): SGHTA, FQGNSA. The CDR3 is 16 amino acids. This chain's CDR3 is CASSLGAPGLQETQYF. The DNA for the CDR3 is TGTGCCAGCAGCTTAGGAGCGCCAGGCCTCCAAGAGACCCAGTACTTC. Looking up the rest from reference TRBV7-2 and TRBJ2-5 gives the full variable domain: GAGVSQSPSNKVTEKGKDVELRCDPISGHTALYWYRQSLGQGLEFLIYFQGNSAPDKSGLPSDRFSAERTGGSVSTLTIQRTQQEDSAVYLCASSLGAPGLQETQYFGPGTRLLVL.

The V and J genes are TRBV6-6 and TRBJ1-2, with TRBD1 matching 9 bases. Germline V gene data show CDR1 as MNHNY and CDR2 as SVGAGI (reference sequence). V dropped 7 bases and J dropped 7; count of bases not matched to a gene: 7. The CDR3 has 13 amino acids. CDR3 loop: CASKSGQGGGYTF. The DNA of the CDR3 is TGTGCCAGCAAATCGGGACAGGGTGGTGGCTACACCTTC.

The chain links TRBV7-3 to TRBJ1-2, with 9 bases aligning to TRBD1. This CDR3 comprises 13 residues. V gave up 4 bases and J gave up 8 bases; unmatched junction bases: 5. The germline V gene has CDR1 SGHTA and CDR2 FQGTGA. CDR3 protein: CASSSGQGSGYTF. The CDR3 DNA reads as TGTGCCAGCAGCTCGGGACAGGGTAGCGGCTACACCTTC.

This clone was picked up a small number of times. This chain connects TRBV18 to TRBJ2-1, with TRBD1 identical over 7 bases. CDR1 and CDR2 (germline): KGHSH, LQKENI. This CDR3 comprises 16 residues. Trimming removed 7 bases from V and 5 bases from J; junction bases left unmatched: 14. As DNA, the CDR3 is TGTGCCAGCTTCACCAGGGCGGCAGGGGGACACAATGAGCAGTTCTTC. Residues: CASFTRAAGGHNEQFF.

V and J are TRBV10-3 and TRBJ2-1; possibly TRBD2 for D (6 bases). The V end was cut by 3 bases, the J end by 2 bases, with 20 bases between. Germline V gene lookup returns CDR1 ENHRY and CDR2 SYGVKD. There are 18 residues in the CDR3. This CDR3 is CAISDGVEGGKPYNEQFF. The CDR3 bases are TGTGCCATCAGTGATGGAGTTGAGGGCGGGAAACCCTACAATGAGCAGTTCTTC.

The genes are TRBV30 and TRBJ1-6; TRBD1 might be the D (6 bases). Trimming stripped 1 base from V and 7 bases from J, with 11 bases between. CDR1 is GTSNPN and CDR2 is SVGIG in the germline V gene (reference sequence). The CDR3 is made up of 14 amino acids. CDR3 loop: CAWSGGATNSPLHF. The CDR3 DNA sequence: TGTGCCTGGAGTGGGGGGGCCACAAATTCACCCCTCCACTTT. The complete variable domain, with remaining parts taken from reference TRBV30 and TRBJ1-6, reads SQTIHQWPATLVQPVGSPLSLECTVEGTSNPNLYWYRQAAGRGLQLLFYSVGIGQISSEVPQNLSASRPQDRQFILSSKKLLLSDSGFYLCAWSGGATNSPLHFGNGTRLTVT.

The chain uses TRBV2 and TRBJ1-4; D may be TRBD1 (6 bases). The CDR3 runs 15 residues. The V end lost 7 bases, the J end lost 2 bases, and 14 bases lay between the germline ends. Germline V CDR1 and CDR2: SNHLY, FYNNEI. The CDR3 nucleotides read TGTGCCAGCAACCCTCAGGGGATGACTAATGAAAAACTGTTTTTT. It specifies CASNPQGMTNEKLFF.

The J gene is TRBJ2-7, the V gene TRBV19; D is uncertain. V dropped 4 bases and J dropped 4 bases, with 14 bases sitting between them. The CDR3 totals 14 residues. Germline CDR1 reads LNHDA; CDR2 reads SQIVND (reference sequence). The CDR3, as DNA: TGTGCCAGTAGTAGCTCCCCCTTTCTTTACGAGCAGTACTTC. Translated, it gives CASSSSPFLYEQYF.

This clone appeared once. The chain has TRBV28 and TRBJ1-4; tentatively, D is TRBD1 (6 bases). CDR1 is MDHEN, CDR2 SYDVKM, per germline. CDR3 length: 14 residues. V shed 3 bases and J shed 7 bases, with 12 bases lying between them. In nucleotides, the CDR3 is TGTGCCAGCAGTTTGGGGGCGAGGACTGAAAAACTGTTTTTT. Its protein is CASSLGARTEKLFF.

The CDR3 DNA follows: TGTGCCAGTAGTATAGTCAGCACCGAGTGGGAGCAGTTCTTC. This encodes CASSIVSTEWEQFF. This chain joins TRBV19 and TRBJ2-1, with D unclear. CDR3 length: 14 residues. Germline assignment: CDR1 LNHDA and CDR2 SQIVND (reference sequence). V dropped 1 base and J dropped 10 bases, with 14 bases sitting between them.

This clone has just one count. This CDR3 reads CASSLQFDSGNTIYF. The CDR3 coding sequence is TGCGCCAGCAGCTTGCAGTTTGACTCTGGAAACACCATATATTTT. The chain couples TRBV5-1 to TRBJ1-3; unclear D gene. V lost 1 base and J lost 0, with 8 bases in between. CDR1 SGHRS and CDR2 YFSETQ come from the germline V gene. The CDR3 contains 15 residues. The entire variable domain, with the rest obtained from reference TRBV5-1 and TRBJ1-3, is as follows: KAGVTQTPRYLIKTRGQQVTLSCSPISGHRSVSWYQQTPGQGLQFLFEYFSETQRNKGNFPGRFSGRQFSNSRSEMNVSTLELGDSALYLCASSLQFDSGNTIYFGEGSWLTVV.

The CDR3 region has the DNA TGTGCCAGCAGTTTACGGGCCGGGACTAGCAGGGCTAATGAGCAGTTCTTC. Protein sequence: CASSLRAGTSRANEQFF. The V gene is TRBV27, the J gene TRBJ2-1, with 9 bases identical to TRBD2. CDR3 length: 17 residues. Per the germline V gene, CDR1 is MNHEY and CDR2 is SMNVEV (reference sequence). Unmatched junction bases numbered 12, after V lost 2 bases and J lost 7 bases.

The chain carries TRBV7-2 and TRBJ2-3; a possible D gene is TRBD1 (6 bases). The CDR3 length is 16 residues. In germline, CDR1 is SGHTA, CDR2 FQGNSA. Deletions cut 5 bases from V and 0 bases from J, with 15 bases between. In DNA, the CDR3 is TGTGCCAGCAGCCGTGGTGGGGGCTCTAGCACAGATACGCAGTATTTT. It codes for CASSRGGGSSTDTQYF.

This clone was counted ten times or more. This sequence joins TRBV5-6 and TRBJ1-2; 9 bases are a match to TRBD1. The germline CDR1 and CDR2 sequences are SGHDT and YYEEEE. V shed 3 bases, J shed 2 bases, and the junction held 8 bases outside the gene matches. CDR3 size: 16 residues. The CDR3 DNA sequence: TGTGCCAGCAGCTGGGATGGACAGGGGACAAACTATGGCTACACCTTC. Its protein product is CASSWDGQGTNYGYTF.

The chain joins TRBV19 to TRBJ1-2; 8 nucleotides align to TRBD1. The V gene's germline CDR1 is LNHDA and CDR2 SQIVND (reference sequence). J gave up 1 base and V 5 bases, and 12 bases lay outside the gene matches. The CDR3 length is 17 residues. This CDR3 is CASSPGQGARLNYGYTF. The CDR3 nucleotides read TGTGCCAGTAGTCCAGGACAGGGAGCCCGTCTTAACTATGGCTACACCTTC.